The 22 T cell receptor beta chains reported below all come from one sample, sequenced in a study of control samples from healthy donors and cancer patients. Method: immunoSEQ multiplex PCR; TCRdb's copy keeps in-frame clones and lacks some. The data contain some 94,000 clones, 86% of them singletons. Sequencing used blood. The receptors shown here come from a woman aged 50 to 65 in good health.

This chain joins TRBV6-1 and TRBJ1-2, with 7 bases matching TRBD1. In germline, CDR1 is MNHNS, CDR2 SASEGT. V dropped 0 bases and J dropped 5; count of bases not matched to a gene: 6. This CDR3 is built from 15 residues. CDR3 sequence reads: CASSEATGQRYGYTF. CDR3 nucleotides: TGTGCCAGCAGTGAAGCGACAGGGCAACGGTATGGCTACACCTTC.

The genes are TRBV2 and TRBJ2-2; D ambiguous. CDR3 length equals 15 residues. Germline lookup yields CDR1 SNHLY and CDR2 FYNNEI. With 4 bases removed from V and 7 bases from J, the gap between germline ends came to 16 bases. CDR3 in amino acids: CASSVLGGRGGELFF. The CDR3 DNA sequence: TGTGCCAGCAGTGTTCTAGGCGGACGAGGCGGGGAGCTGTTTTTT.

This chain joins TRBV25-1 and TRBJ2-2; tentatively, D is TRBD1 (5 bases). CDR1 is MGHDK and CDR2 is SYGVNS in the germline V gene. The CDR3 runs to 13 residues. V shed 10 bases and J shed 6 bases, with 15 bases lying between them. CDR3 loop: CANPTFRAGELFF. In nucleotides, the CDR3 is TGTGCCAACCCGACCTTCAGGGCCGGGGAGCTGTTTTTT. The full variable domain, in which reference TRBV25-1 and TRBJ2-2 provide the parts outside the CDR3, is EADIYQTPRYLVIGTGKKITLECSQTMGHDKMYWYQQDPGMELHLIHYSYGVNSTEKGDLSSESTVSRIRTEHFPLTLESARPSHTSQYLCANPTFRAGELFFGEGSRLTVL.

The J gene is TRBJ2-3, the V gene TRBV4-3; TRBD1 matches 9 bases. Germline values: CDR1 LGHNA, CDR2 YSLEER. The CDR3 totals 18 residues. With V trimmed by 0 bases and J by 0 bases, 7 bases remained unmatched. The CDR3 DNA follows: TGCGCCAGCAGCCAAGATTCACTCGGGACAGGGAGCACAGATACGCAGTATTTT. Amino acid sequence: CASSQDSLGTGSTDTQYF.

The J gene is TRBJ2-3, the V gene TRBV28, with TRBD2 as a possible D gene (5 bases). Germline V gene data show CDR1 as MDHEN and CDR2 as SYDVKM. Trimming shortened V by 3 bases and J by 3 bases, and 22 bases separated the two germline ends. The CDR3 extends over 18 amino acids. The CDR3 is CASSLTGRMGVETDTQYF. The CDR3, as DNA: TGTGCCAGCAGTTTGACCGGGCGGATGGGAGTAGAAACAGATACGCAGTATTTT.

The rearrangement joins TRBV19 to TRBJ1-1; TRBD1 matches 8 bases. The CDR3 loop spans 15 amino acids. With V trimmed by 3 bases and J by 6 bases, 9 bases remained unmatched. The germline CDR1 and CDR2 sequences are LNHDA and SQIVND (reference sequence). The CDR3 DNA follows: TGTGCCAGTAGTATTCCCGGGACAGGTACCTCTGAAGCTTTCTTT. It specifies CASSIPGTGTSEAFF.

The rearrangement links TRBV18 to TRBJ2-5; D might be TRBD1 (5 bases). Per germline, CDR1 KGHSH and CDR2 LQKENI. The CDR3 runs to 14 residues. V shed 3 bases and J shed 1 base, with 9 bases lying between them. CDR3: CASSPRQTQETQYF. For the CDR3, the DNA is TGTGCCAGCTCACCTCGACAGACCCAAGAGACCCAGTACTTC. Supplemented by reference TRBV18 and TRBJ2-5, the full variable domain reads NAGVMQNPRHLVRRRGQEARLRCSPMKGHSHVYWYRQLPEEGLKFMVYLQKENIIDESGMPKERFSAEFPKEGPSILRIQQVVRGDSAAYFCASSPRQTQETQYFGPGTRLLVL.

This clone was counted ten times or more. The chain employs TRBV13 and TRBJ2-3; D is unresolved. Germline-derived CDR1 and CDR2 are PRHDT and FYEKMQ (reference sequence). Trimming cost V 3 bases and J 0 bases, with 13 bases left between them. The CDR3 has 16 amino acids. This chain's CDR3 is CASSFLGQTSTDTQYF. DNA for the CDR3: TGTGCCAGCAGCTTCCTTGGGCAGACTAGCACAGATACGCAGTATTTT.

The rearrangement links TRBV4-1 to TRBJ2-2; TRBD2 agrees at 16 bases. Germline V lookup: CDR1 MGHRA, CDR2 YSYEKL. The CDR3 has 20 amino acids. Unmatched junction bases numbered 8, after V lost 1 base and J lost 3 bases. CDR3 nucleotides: TGCGCCAGCAGCCAAGGGAGGGGACTAGCGGGAGGGCGAGACACCGGGGAGCTGTTTTTT. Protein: CASSQGRGLAGGRDTGELFF.

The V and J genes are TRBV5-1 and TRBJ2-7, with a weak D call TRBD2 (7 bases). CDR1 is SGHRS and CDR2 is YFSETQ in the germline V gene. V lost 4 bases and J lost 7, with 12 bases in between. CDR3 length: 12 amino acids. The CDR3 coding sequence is TGCGCCAGCAGCCAGGAGGGGGGGGAGCAGTACTTC. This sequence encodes CASSQEGGEQYF.

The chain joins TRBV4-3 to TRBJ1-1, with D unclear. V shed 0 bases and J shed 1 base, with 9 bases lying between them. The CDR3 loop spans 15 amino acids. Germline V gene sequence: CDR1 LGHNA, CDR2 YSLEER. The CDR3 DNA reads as TGCGCCAGCAGCCAAGATGAGGGCTGGAACACTGAAGCTTTCTTT. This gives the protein CASSQDEGWNTEAFF.

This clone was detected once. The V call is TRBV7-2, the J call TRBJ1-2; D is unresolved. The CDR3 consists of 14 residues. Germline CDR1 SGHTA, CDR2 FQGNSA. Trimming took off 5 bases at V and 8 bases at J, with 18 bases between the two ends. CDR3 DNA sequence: TGTGCCAGCAGCCTCCGGACCCGAAGTGGAGGCTACACCTTC. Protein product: CASSLRTRSGGYTF.

The CDR3 DNA reads TGTGCCAGCAGCACGGGCGGACTAGCCGTCGCCGAGCAGTACTTC. Translated: CASSTGGLAVAEQYF. The chain couples TRBV28 to TRBJ2-7; TRBD2 agrees at 8 bases. Germline CDR1 is MDHEN and CDR2 is SYDVKM. The CDR3 is 15 residues long. The V gene end was trimmed by 6 bases and the J gene end by 6 bases; junction bases not matched to a gene: 13.

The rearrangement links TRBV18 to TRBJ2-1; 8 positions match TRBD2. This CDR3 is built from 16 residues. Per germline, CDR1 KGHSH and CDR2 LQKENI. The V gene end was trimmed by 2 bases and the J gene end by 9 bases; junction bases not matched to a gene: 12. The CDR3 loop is CASSPAAGGAYREQFF. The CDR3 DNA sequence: TGTGCCAGCTCACCAGCCGCCGGGGGGGCCTATCGTGAGCAGTTCTTC.

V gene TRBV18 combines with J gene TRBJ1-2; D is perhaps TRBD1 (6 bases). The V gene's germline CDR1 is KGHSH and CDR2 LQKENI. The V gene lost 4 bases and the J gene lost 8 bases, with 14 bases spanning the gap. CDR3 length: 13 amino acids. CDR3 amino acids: CASSLSGDGGYTF. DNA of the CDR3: TGTGCCAGCTCACTTTCAGGGGATGGAGGCTACACCTTC. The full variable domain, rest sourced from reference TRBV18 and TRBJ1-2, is NAGVMQNPRHLVRRRGQEARLRCSPMKGHSHVYWYRQLPEEGLKFMVYLQKENIIDESGMPKERFSAEFPKEGPSILRIQQVVRGDSAAYFCASSLSGDGGYTFGSGTRLTVV.

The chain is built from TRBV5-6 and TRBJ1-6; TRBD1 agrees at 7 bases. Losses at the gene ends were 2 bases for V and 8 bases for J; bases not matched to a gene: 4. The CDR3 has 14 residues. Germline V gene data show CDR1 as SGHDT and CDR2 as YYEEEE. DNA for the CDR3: TGTGCCAGCAGCTTACCGGGACAGTATTCACCCCTCCACTTT. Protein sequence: CASSLPGQYSPLHF.

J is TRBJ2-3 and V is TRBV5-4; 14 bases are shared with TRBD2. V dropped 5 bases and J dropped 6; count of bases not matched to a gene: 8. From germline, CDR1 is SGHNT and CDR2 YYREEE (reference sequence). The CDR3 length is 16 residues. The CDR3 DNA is TGTGCCAGCAGTCACGGACTAGCGGGGGGCAAGGATACGCAGTATTTT. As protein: CASSHGLAGGKDTQYF.

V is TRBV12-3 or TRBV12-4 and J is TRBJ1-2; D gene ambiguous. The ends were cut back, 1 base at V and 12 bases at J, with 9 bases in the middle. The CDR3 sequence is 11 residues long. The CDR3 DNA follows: TGTGCCAGCAGTTTAGATGCGAGCCACACCTTC. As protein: CASSLDASHTF.

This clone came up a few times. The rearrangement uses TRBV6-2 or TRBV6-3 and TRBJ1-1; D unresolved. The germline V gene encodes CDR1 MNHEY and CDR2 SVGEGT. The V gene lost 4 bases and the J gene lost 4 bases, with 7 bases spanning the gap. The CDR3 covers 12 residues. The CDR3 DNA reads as TGTGCCAGCAGTTGGTCGCCCACTGAAGCTTTCTTT. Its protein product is CASSWSPTEAFF.

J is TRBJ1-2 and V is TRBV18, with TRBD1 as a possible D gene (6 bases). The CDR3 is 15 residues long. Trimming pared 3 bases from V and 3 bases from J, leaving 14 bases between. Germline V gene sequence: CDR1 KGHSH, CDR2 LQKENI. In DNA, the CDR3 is TGTGCCAGCTCACCCGGGGACACTGCCGACTATGGCTACACCTTC. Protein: CASSPGDTADYGYTF.

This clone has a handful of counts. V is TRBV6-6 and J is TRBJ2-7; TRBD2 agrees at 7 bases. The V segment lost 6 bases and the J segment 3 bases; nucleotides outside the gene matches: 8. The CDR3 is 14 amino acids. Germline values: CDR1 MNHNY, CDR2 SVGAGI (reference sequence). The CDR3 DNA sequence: TGTGCCAGCAGGCGGGAGCCCTTCAGCTACGAGCAGTACTTC. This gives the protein CASRREPFSYEQYF.

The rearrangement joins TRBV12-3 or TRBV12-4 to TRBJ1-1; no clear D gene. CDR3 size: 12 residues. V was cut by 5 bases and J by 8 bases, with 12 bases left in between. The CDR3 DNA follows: TGTGCCAGCAGTCAGACGACAAGGGAAGCTTTCTTT. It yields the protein CASSQTTREAFF.